Following are 5 T cell receptor beta chains from one sample sequenced in a study of technical replicates of blood from several donors. Here immunoSEQ multiplex PCR was the method, and the copy in TCRdb shows in-frame clones only, minus some. Of roughly 70,000 clones listed, roughly nine tenths are singletons. Specimen: PBMCs. These receptors all come from a human donor in good health. Some clones in this sample may be carry-over from other donors' samples.

The V call is TRBV5-1, the J call TRBJ2-1; 12 bases fit TRBD2. The length of the CDR3 is 18 residues. The V gene end was trimmed by 0 bases and the J gene end by 0 bases; junction bases not matched to a gene: 4. Germline V CDR1 and CDR2: SGHRS, YFSETQ. The CDR3 spells CASSLASGGGSSYNEQFF. The CDR3 coding sequence is TGCGCCAGCAGCTTGGCTAGCGGGGGGGGGAGCTCCTACAATGAGCAGTTCTTC.

The chain links TRBV2 to TRBJ1-6; 11 nucleotides align to TRBD1. This CDR3 is 15 amino acids long. Germline CDR1 and CDR2: SNHLY and FYNNEI. J was trimmed by 10 bases and V by 7 bases; bases with no gene match: 9. The CDR3 is CASNLGTGGRSPLHF. CDR3 DNA sequence: TGTGCCAGCAATTTAGGGACAGGGGGTAGATCACCCCTCCACTTT.

The chain is built from TRBV6-5 and TRBJ2-7, with D possibly matching TRBD1 (6 bases). The length of the CDR3 is 12 residues. Germline assignment: CDR1 MNHEY and CDR2 SVGAGI. V was trimmed by 6 bases and J by 7 bases, leaving 13 bases between them. The CDR3 spells CASSPQGQEQYF. CDR3 DNA sequence: TGTGCCAGCAGCCCCCAGGGGCAGGAGCAGTACTTC.

DNA of the CDR3: TGCGCCAGCAGTTCTCCCGGGACTAGCGGGGGGGGCACAGATACGCAGTATTTT. Its translation: CASSSPGTSGGGTDTQYF. J is TRBJ2-3 and V is TRBV5-1; 16 bases match TRBD2. The CDR3 totals 18 residues. Trimming at V came to 5 bases and at J to 1 base, leaving 7 bases not matched to a gene. The germline V gene encodes CDR1 SGHRS and CDR2 YFSETQ.

This clone was detected a few times. The CDR3 bases are TGTGCCAGCAGCGTGACGACAGGGAACACTGAAGCTTTCTTT. It encodes CASSVTTGNTEAFF. The chain recombines TRBV9 with TRBJ1-1, with D possibly matching TRBD1 (6 bases). Germline V gene sequence: CDR1 SGDLS, CDR2 YYNGEE. V shed 2 bases and J shed 1 base, with 9 bases lying between them. The CDR3 has 14 residues.